Sequencing of this T cell receptor beta chain was carried out in a study of shared clonotypes between healthy human individuals. As for the study in general: Three CD4 naive, three CD4 memory, two CD8 naive and one CD8 memory plate were used per donor.

Study-wide results and caveats: For naive CD4 cells, 4% to 6% of clonotypes were shared across a handful of donors.

Original analysis: Filtering differed for immunoSEQ, which gave only junction sequences without quality scores. TCRdb's copy holds only in-frame clones and misses some; the assay was immunoSEQ multiplex PCR. The D gene and trimming were derived from the DNA, and the V and J assignments and clone size from that table. The data show 640,000 or so clones, 72% seen once. Ten or more counts support this clone. Its antigen is currently unknown. The sequence derives from a woman aged 30 to 39 in good health. Sequencing was carried out using memory CD4+ T cells sorted from blood. Stated subset: CD45RA-negative fraction.

The CDR3 region is CASRRGSRNEQFF. In DNA, the CDR3 is TGTGCCAGCAGACGCGGGAGCAGGAATGAGCAGTTCTTC. The chain combines TRBV7-9 with TRBJ2-1; 7 bases are shared with TRBD2. This CDR3 contains 13 residues. Per the germline V gene, CDR1 is SEHNR and CDR2 is FQNEAQ (reference sequence). V was pared by 6 bases and J by 7 bases, with 6 bases of the junction left unmatched. Full variable domain (remainder filled in from reference TRBV7-9 and TRBJ2-1): DTGVSQNPRHKITKRGQNVTFRCDPISEHNRLYWYRQTLGQGPEFLTYFQNEAQLEKSRLLSDRFSAERPKGSFSTLEIQRTEQGDSAMYLCASRRGSRNEQFFGPGTRLTVL.